This T cell receptor beta chain was sequenced in a study of PD-L1 blockade in urothelial cancer. Looking at the study overall: Male patients with bladder-origin urothelial cancer numbered about 90% of the 29. Whole-study results and caveats: In blood sampled pretreatment, TCR clonality below the median predicted better survival.

A word on this clone: Its specificity is unknown.

Synthetic TCR analog templates were added to each PCR reaction. Sequencing used immunoSEQ multiplex PCR; TCRdb keeps in-frame clones, though not all of them. The sample records approximately 38,000 clones, around 88% being singletons. Regarding time point: peripheral blood 6 weeks after treatment start. Each patient contributed between 1 and 8 total time points of blood mononuclear cells, pretreatment and during treatment. The sequences come from PBMCs, collected around atezolizumab (anti-PD-L1) treatment. This receptor was taken from a man aged 55-75 years with urothelial cancer.

The CDR3 is CSVGLWGGSYEQYF. Here the CDR3 DNA reads TGCAGCGTTGGATTGTGGGGGGGCTCCTACGAGCAGTACTTC. The rearrangement uses TRBV29-1 and TRBJ2-7, with 7 bases identical to TRBD2. Germline CDR1 is SQVTM and CDR2 is ANQGSEA. Trimming at V came to 4 bases and at J to 0 bases, leaving 6 bases not matched to a gene. This CDR3 has 14 residues.